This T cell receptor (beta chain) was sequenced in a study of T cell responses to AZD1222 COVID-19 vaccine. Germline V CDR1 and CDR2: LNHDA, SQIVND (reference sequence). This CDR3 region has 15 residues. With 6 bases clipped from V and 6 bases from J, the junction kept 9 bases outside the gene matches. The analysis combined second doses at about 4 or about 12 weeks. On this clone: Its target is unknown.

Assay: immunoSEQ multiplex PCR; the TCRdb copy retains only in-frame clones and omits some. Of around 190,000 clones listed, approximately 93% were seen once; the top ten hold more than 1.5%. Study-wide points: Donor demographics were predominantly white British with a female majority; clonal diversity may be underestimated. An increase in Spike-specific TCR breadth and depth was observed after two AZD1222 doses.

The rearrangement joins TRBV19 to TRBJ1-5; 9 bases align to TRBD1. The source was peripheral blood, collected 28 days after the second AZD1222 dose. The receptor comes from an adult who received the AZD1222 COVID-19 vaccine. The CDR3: CASSSWTGVPQPQHF. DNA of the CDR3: TGTGCCAGTAGCTCTTGGACAGGGGTACCTCAGCCCCAGCATTTT.